Below are 19 T cell receptor beta chains sequenced from a single sample in a study of OX40 agonist ivuxolimab in advanced cancers. The assay was immunoSEQ multiplex PCR, and TCRdb's table has in-frame clones only and misses some. Among roughly 89,000 clones, roughly 86% were seen once, and the ten largest hold 6.5%. Source: CD4+ or CD8+ T cells sorted from blood, taken in a trial of the OX40 agonist ivuxolimab. These receptors all come from an adult with an advanced solid tumor such as melanoma, head and neck, liver or kidney cancer.

The DNA of the CDR3 is TGTGCCAGCAGTTATCAACTGCAGGCAGATACGCAGTATTTT. Its protein is CASSYQLQADTQYF. This chain uses TRBV6-5 with TRBJ2-3; D is unresolved. With 3 bases removed from V and 4 bases from J, the gap between germline ends came to 11 bases. The CDR3 extends over 14 amino acids. Per germline, CDR1 MNHEY and CDR2 SVGAGI.

In this sample, this clone turned up once. The chain recombines TRBV6-1 with TRBJ2-2; either TRBD1 or TRBD2 may supply D (5 bases each). Trimming pared 7 bases from V and 6 bases from J, leaving 18 bases between. The V gene's germline CDR1 is MNHNS and CDR2 SASEGT. The CDR3 is 15 amino acids. The CDR3 nucleotides read TGTGCCAGCATCCTCCAACCTCAGGGAGCCGGGGAGCTGTTTTTT. The encoded protein is CASILQPQGAGELFF.

The chain recombines TRBV29-1 with TRBJ2-2; D gene ambiguous. From germline, CDR1 is SQVTM and CDR2 ANQGSEA. V gave up 8 bases and J gave up 3 bases, with 10 bases separating them. This CDR3 contains 12 residues. The CDR3 loop reads CSCQAYTGELFF. The CDR3 DNA follows: TGCAGCTGCCAGGCGTACACCGGGGAGCTGTTTTTT.

This clone was observed a few times. The J gene is TRBJ2-5, the V gene TRBV13, with 8 positions matching TRBD1. CDR1 is PRHDT and CDR2 is FYEKMQ in the germline V gene (reference sequence). Germline trimming cut 4 bases from V and 5 bases from J; bases unmatched to any gene: 6. The CDR3 has 14 amino acids. DNA of the CDR3: TGTGCCAGCAGCTGGACAGGGCTTTCCGAGACCCAGTACTTC. The encoded protein is CASSWTGLSETQYF.

The rearrangement uses TRBV7-9 and TRBJ2-7; D is ambiguous. This CDR3 is 14 amino acids long. Trimming left V 3 bases short and J 6 bases short, with 15 bases between. Germline CDR1 SEHNR, CDR2 FQNEAQ (reference sequence). CDR3 sequence (DNA): TGTGCCAGCAGCTTCCCCCCCCACCTCCGCGAGCAGTACTTC. It yields the protein CASSFPPHLREQYF.

This rearrangement joins TRBV10-2 to TRBJ1-5, with a weak D call TRBD1 (5 bases). Trimming cost V 6 bases and J 7 bases, with 16 bases left between them. Germline V gene lookup returns CDR1 WSHSY and CDR2 SAAADI. The CDR3 covers 14 residues. Written as DNA, the CDR3 is TGCGCCAGCAGGGGCCCGGGGGGAGGACAGCCCCAGCATTTT. As protein: CASRGPGGGQPQHF.

V usage is TRBV29-1 and J usage is TRBJ2-7, with D perhaps TRBD1 or TRBD2 (5 bases each). Germline lookup yields CDR1 SQVTM and CDR2 ANQGSEA. V lost 6 bases and J lost 0, with 18 bases in between. The CDR3 has 15 amino acids. CDR3 sequence: CSVGDPGRSSYEQYF. CDR3 DNA sequence: TGCAGCGTCGGCGATCCGGGACGGAGCTCCTACGAGCAGTACTTC.

The V call is TRBV27, the J call TRBJ1-4; no definite D call. The germline CDR1 and CDR2 sequences are MNHEY and SMNVEV (reference sequence). The CDR3 consists of 14 residues. The V and J ends lost 4 bases and 7 bases respectively, with 13 bases between them. CDR3 residues: CASSSTGFREKLFF. The DNA of the CDR3 is TGTGCCAGCAGTTCCACGGGGTTTCGTGAAAAACTGTTTTTT.

This clone has at least ten counts. The sample carries other DNA sequences with the same CDR3. This chain connects TRBV19 to TRBJ1-1, with 10 bases fitting TRBD1. CDR1 and CDR2 from the germline V gene are LNHDA and SQIVND (reference sequence). CDR3 length equals 12 residues. Losses at the gene ends were 7 bases for V and 11 bases for J; bases not matched to a gene: 7. The DNA for the CDR3 is TGTGCCAGTATTACGACAGGGGGCGAGGCTTTCTTT. It encodes CASITTGGEAFF.

In this sample, this clone turned up a few times. The rearrangement uses TRBV21-1 and TRBJ1-2; TRBD1 is the table's D call and was not checked against the DNA. TRBV21-1 is given as a pseudogene. This CDR3 is built from 15 residues. CDR3 sequence reads: CASSGRDRYRRGYTF. CDR3 sequence (DNA): TGTGCCAGCAGCGGTCGGGACAGGTATAGAAGGGGCTACACCTTC.

V and J are TRBV19 and TRBJ1-4, with D unclear. This CDR3 is built from 13 residues. Per the germline V gene, CDR1 is LNHDA and CDR2 is SQIVND (reference sequence). Trimming cost V 7 bases and J 8 bases, with 14 bases left between them. CDR3 residues: CASTVGGGEKLFF. The CDR3 bases are TGTGCCAGTACCGTAGGAGGAGGGGAAAAACTGTTTTTT. The full variable domain, with the rest looked up from reference TRBV19 and TRBJ1-4, is DGGITQSPKYLFRKEGQNVTLSCEQNLNHDAMYWYRQDPGQGLRLIYYSQIVNDFQKGDIAEGYSVSREKKESFPLTVTSAQKNPTAFYLCASTVGGGEKLFFGSGTQLSVL.

Here the CDR3 DNA reads TGCAGCGTTGAACGCCGGAGCTCTGGAAACACCATATATTTT. Protein sequence: CSVERRSSGNTIYF. V usage is TRBV29-1 and J usage is TRBJ1-3; D is undetermined. V dropped 2 bases and J dropped 0 bases, with 8 bases sitting between them. The CDR3 is made up of 14 amino acids. CDR1 SQVTM and CDR2 ANQGSEA come from the germline V gene.

CDR3 protein: CASSLWLALYNEQFF. CDR3 in DNA: TGTGCCAGCAGCTTATGGCTGGCTCTATACAATGAGCAGTTCTTC. This chain links TRBV11-3 with TRBJ2-1; no reliable D call. This CDR3 is 15 amino acids long. V lost 2 bases and J lost 4, with 12 bases in between. Germline V gives CDR1 SGHNT, CDR2 YENEEA.

The chain uses TRBV30 and TRBJ2-7, with no clear D. The CDR3 contains 12 residues. The germline V gene encodes CDR1 GTSNPN and CDR2 SVGIG (reference sequence). V was cut by 5 bases and J by 3 bases, with 11 bases left in between. The CDR3 region has the DNA TGTGCCTGGGACTTGGGGAACTACGAGCAGTACTTC. Its translation: CAWDLGNYEQYF.

V usage is TRBV6-5 and J usage is TRBJ1-2; possibly TRBD1 for D (6 bases). CDR1 is MNHEY and CDR2 is SVGAGI in the germline V gene. CDR3 size: 14 residues. Between the trimmed V and J ends, which lost 6 bases and 6 bases, there was a span of 17 bases. The CDR3 reads CASRTQGIHDGYTF. CDR3 in DNA: TGTGCCAGCAGGACACAGGGAATACACGATGGCTACACCTTC.

The V gene is TRBV5-1, the J gene TRBJ2-1; tentatively, D is TRBD1 or TRBD2 (6 bases each). Germline-derived CDR1 and CDR2 are SGHRS and YFSETQ. The CDR3 loop spans 16 amino acids. Trimming shortened V by 4 bases and J by 0 bases, and 14 bases separated the two germline ends. The CDR3 DNA reads TGCGCCAGCAGCCCATGGAGGGGGAGCTCCTACAATGAGCAGTTCTTC. It specifies CASSPWRGSSYNEQFF.

V is TRBV27 and J is TRBJ1-2; D perhaps matches TRBD1 (5 bases). Germline CDR1 and CDR2: MNHEY and SMNVEV (reference sequence). The V gene lost 2 bases and the J gene lost 7 bases, with 11 bases spanning the gap. This CDR3 contains 13 residues. CDR3 residues: CASSLDRGAGYTF. In DNA, the CDR3 is TGTGCCAGCAGTTTAGATCGCGGGGCTGGCTACACCTTC.

This chain uses TRBV12-5 with TRBJ2-2; possible D gene TRBD2, 6 bases. With 4 bases removed from V and 0 bases from J, the gap between germline ends came to 9 bases. The germline gives CDR1 LGHNT, CDR2 FRNRAP. This CDR3 contains 15 residues. In DNA form, the CDR3 reads TGTGCTAGTGGTTCGGGCGGGGCGAACACCGGGGAGCTGTTTTTT. This codes for CASGSGGANTGELFF.

The rearrangement uses TRBV4-1 and TRBJ1-2; D is uncertain. Germline V gives CDR1 MGHRA, CDR2 YSYEKL. Trimming took off 0 bases at V and 2 bases at J, with 10 bases between the two ends. The CDR3 contains 15 residues. The CDR3 nucleotides read TGCGCCAGCAGCCAAGAACATCTCTCAAACTATGGCTACACCTTC. As protein: CASSQEHLSNYGYTF.